The 11 T cell receptor beta chains listed next were all sequenced from one sample in a study of neurological immune-mediated disorders. TCRdb fed the 5' RACE reads into MiXCR, producing one record per CDR3 protein. The table records approximately 16,000 distinct CDR3 sequences, less than 25% of them present only once. The sequencing input was PBMCs. These receptors were taken from a man over 45 in good health.

This sequence joins TRBV29-1 and TRBJ2-7, with D possibly matching TRBD2 (6 bases). Between the trimmed V and J ends, which lost 1 base and 2 bases, there was a span of 12 bases. The CDR3 has 14 residues. Germline V gives CDR1 SQVTM, CDR2 ANQGSEA. The CDR3 spells CSVEGVGGTYEQYF. In DNA, the CDR3 is TGCAGCGTTGAAGGGGTTGGGGGGACCTACGAGCAGTACTTC.

This clonotype was counted ten times or more. The rearrangement links TRBV27 to TRBJ1-2; D is undetermined. This CDR3 spans 13 amino acids. Trimming took 3 bases from V and 4 from J, leaving 9 bases between them. CDR1 is MNHEY, CDR2 SMNVEV, per germline (reference sequence). CDR3 sequence (DNA): TGTGCCAGCAGTTTTAGTCTGCGCTATGGCTACACCTTC. Translating gives CASSFSLRYGYTF.

At least ten counts were recorded for this clonotype. J is TRBJ2-1 and V is TRBV20-1, with D maybe TRBD1 (7 bases). Trimming shortened V by 6 bases and J by 4 bases, and 13 bases separated the two germline ends. The germline gives CDR1 DFQATT, CDR2 SNEGSKA (reference sequence). CDR3 size: 13 residues. The CDR3 region has the DNA TGCAGTGCGCGCGCGGGACAGTACAATGAGCAGTTCTTC. Its protein product is CSARAGQYNEQFF.

In its sample, this clonotype was seen many times. This chain links TRBV10-2 with TRBJ2-1, with D possibly matching TRBD2 (7 bases). This CDR3 spans 16 amino acids. V was shortened by 4 bases and J by 6 bases, with 19 bases between the two germline ends. Germline V CDR1 and CDR2: WSHSY, SAAADI. The CDR3 nucleotides are TGCGCCAGCAGTGTATCACGGGGGGCGCCCCGCAATGAGCAGTTCTTC. It codes for CASSVSRGAPRNEQFF.

V is TRBV6-5 and J is TRBJ1-2, with 9 bases fitting TRBD1. J gave up 8 bases and V 10 bases, and 14 bases lay outside the gene matches. The CDR3 extends over 14 amino acids. Germline V gives CDR1 MNHEY, CDR2 SVGAGI. In DNA, the CDR3 is TGTGCCACCTCGGGACAGGGCGGTGCGAGGGGCTACACCTTC. This gives the protein CATSGQGGARGYTF.

This clonotype was detected only once. The V gene is TRBV5-1, the J gene TRBJ2-2; D is possibly TRBD1 (6 bases). Deletions cut 3 bases from V and 4 bases from J, with 16 bases between. The CDR3 has 16 amino acids. CDR1 SGHRS and CDR2 YFSETQ come from the germline V gene. The CDR3 coding sequence is TGCGCCAGCAGCTCAACCGGGACATTCACCACCGGGGAGCTGTTTTTT. Residues: CASSSTGTFTTGELFF.

CDR3 in amino acids: CASSRDAGPLHF. The DNA of the CDR3 is TGTGCCAGCAGTCGCGACGCGGGTCCCCTCCACTTT. The chain has TRBV6-2 or TRBV6-3 and TRBJ1-6, with D uncertain. Trimming removed 5 bases from V and 13 bases from J, with 12 bases in between. Germline loops: CDR1 MNHEY, CDR2 SVGEGT. This CDR3 comprises 12 residues.

This clonotype was seen at least ten times. This chain connects TRBV5-1 to TRBJ1-1; perhaps TRBD1 as D (6 bases). The CDR3 runs 14 residues. Trimming pared 0 bases from V and 5 bases from J, leaving 11 bases between. CDR1 SGHRS and CDR2 YFSETQ come from the germline V gene. CDR3 DNA: TGCGCCAGCAGCTTGGAACAGGGAGGTACTGAAGCTTTCTTT. Translation gives CASSLEQGGTEAFF. Supplemented by reference TRBV5-1 and TRBJ1-1, the full variable domain reads KAGVTQTPRYLIKTRGQQVTLSCSPISGHRSVSWYQQTPGQGLQFLFEYFSETQRNKGNFPGRFSGRQFSNSRSEMNVSTLELGDSALYLCASSLEQGGTEAFFGQGTRLTVV.

This clonotype was counted many times. The rearrangement joins TRBV5-1 to TRBJ2-7; 8 bases agree with TRBD1. CDR3 size: 12 residues. Germline V CDR1 and CDR2: SGHRS, YFSETQ. Trimming cost V 5 bases and J 5 bases; bases outside gene matches: 3. CDR3: CASRKTGDEQYF. The CDR3 nucleotides read TGCGCCAGCAGAAAGACAGGGGACGAGCAGTACTTC.

This clonotype has ten or more counts. V gene TRBV20-1 combines with J gene TRBJ2-7, with a tentative D call TRBD1 (7 bases). Germline assignment: CDR1 DFQATT and CDR2 SNEGSKA (reference sequence). The CDR3 runs 11 residues. CDR3 DNA sequence: TGCAGTGCTGGAAGTCACCAGGGGGGACTTGTC. Its protein product is CSAGSHQGGLV.

This clonotype was recorded many times. The chain combines TRBV29-1 with TRBJ2-7; D is tentatively TRBD1 or TRBD2 (5 bases each). Between the trimmed V and J ends, which lost 4 bases and 0 bases, there was a span of 16 bases. Germline V CDR1 and CDR2: SQVTM, ANQGSEA. The CDR3 is 15 amino acids. CDR3 coding DNA: TGCAGCGTTGGAGCCCCCGGGGCGTTCTCCTACGAGCAGTACTTC. As protein: CSVGAPGAFSYEQYF.